This T cell receptor (beta chain) was profiled in a study of CD8+ T cells in alopecia areata. Study-level information: Treated patients were given oral tofacitinib, which was dosed at 5 to 10 mg twice daily. General study points: Compared with mice, patients displayed less clear TCR sharing, possibly for HLA-related reasons.

The CDR3 sequence is 16 residues long. Germline CDR1 reads LGHNA; CDR2 reads YSLEER. Unmatched junction bases numbered 7, after V lost 2 bases and J lost 0 bases. The treatment was: oral pan-JAK inhibitor, 5-10 mg twice daily. The study team obtained lesional scalp punch biopsies and peripheral blood from alopecia areata patients. Reverse transcription of extracted RNA yielded cDNA, which provided the sequencing template. The protocol was immunoSEQ multiplex PCR, while the TCRdb copy is restricted to in-frame clones and leaves out a portion. Seen here are approximately 210,000 clones, just under 65% observed once, and the top ten hold roughly 1.3%. Note on this clone: The antigen is unknown.

This chain links TRBV4-3 with TRBJ2-7; TRBD1 aligns across 7 bases. This sequence was found in a human donor with alopecia areata. The sequencing used CD4+ T cells sorted from blood, collected between weeks 49 and 50, from a patient treated with tofacitinib. CDR3 loop: CASSQSYRDSSYEQYF. CDR3 bases: TGCGCCAGCAGCCAAAGCTACAGGGACAGCTCCTACGAGCAGTACTTC.